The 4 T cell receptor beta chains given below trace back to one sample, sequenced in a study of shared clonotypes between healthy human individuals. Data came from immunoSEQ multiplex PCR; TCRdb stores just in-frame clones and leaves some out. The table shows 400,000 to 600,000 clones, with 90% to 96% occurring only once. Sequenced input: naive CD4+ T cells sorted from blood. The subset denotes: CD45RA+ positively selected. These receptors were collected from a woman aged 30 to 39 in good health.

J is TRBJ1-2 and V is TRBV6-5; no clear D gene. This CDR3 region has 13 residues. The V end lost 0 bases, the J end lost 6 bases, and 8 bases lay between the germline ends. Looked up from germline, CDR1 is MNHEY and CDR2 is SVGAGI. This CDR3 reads CASSYSGRNGYTF. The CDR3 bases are TGTGCCAGCAGTTACTCTGGCAGGAATGGCTACACCTTC.

The CDR3 nucleotides are TGTGCCAGCAGCAGCATACTAGCGGGTGTTTTGGAGACCCAGTACTTC. It is translated as CASSSILAGVLETQYF. V gene TRBV11-2 combines with J gene TRBJ2-5; 9 positions match TRBD2. V trimming: 5 bases; J trimming: 5 bases; junction bases outside the gene matches: 12. The CDR3 runs 16 residues. Germline CDR1 SGHAT, CDR2 FQNNGV. Full variable domain (remainder filled in from reference TRBV11-2 and TRBJ2-5): EAGVAQSPRYKIIEKRQSVAFWCNPISGHATLYWYQQILGQGPKLLIQFQNNGVVDDSQLPKDRFSAERLKGVDSTLKIQPAKLEDSAVYLCASSSILAGVLETQYFGPGTRLLVL.

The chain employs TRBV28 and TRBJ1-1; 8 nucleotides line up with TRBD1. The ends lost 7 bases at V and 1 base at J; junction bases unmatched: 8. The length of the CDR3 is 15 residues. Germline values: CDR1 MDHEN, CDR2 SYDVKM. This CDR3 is CASTGAGGENTEAFF. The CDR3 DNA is TGTGCCAGCACTGGGGCAGGGGGCGAGAACACTGAAGCTTTCTTT.

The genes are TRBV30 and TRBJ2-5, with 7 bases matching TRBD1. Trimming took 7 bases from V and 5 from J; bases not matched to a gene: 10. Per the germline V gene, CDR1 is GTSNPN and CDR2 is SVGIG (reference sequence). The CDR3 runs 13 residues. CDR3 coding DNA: TGTGCCTATACAGGGGTATTAGTGGAGACCCAGTACTTC. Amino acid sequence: CAYTGVLVETQYF.